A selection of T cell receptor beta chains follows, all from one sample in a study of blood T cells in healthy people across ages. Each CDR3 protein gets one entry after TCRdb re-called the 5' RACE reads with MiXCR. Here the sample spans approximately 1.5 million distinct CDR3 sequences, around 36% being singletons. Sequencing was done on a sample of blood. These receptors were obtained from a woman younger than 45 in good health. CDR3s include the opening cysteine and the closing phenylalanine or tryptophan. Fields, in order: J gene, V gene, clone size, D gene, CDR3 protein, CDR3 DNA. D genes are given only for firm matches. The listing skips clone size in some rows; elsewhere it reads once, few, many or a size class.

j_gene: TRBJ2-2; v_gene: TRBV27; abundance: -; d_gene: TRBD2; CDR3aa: CASSSRLAGVGFANTGELFF; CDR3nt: TGTGCCAGCAGTTCCCGACTAGCGGGAGTGGGCTTCGCGAACACCGGGGAGCTGTTTTTT
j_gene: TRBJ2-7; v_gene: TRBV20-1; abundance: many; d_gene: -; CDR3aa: CSARDRVSGGEQYF; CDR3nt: TGCAGTGCTAGAGATAGGGTTTCAGGGGGGGAGCAGTACTTC
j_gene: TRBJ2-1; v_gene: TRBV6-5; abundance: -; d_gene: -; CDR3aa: CASRGSRNEQFF; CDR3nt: TGTGCCAGCAGGGGGTCTAGGAATGAGCAGTTCTTC
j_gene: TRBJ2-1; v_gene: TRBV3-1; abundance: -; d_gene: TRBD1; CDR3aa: CAGSQGKDRVGFF; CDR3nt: TGTGCCGGCAGCCAGGGAAAAGACAGGGTCGGGTTCTTC
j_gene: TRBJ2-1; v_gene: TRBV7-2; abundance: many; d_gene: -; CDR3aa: CASSLAARHSYNEQFF; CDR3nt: TGTGCCAGCAGCTTAGCTGCTCGTCACTCCTACAATGAGCAGTTCTTC
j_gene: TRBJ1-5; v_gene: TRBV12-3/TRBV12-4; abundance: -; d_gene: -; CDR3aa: CASRLGGSNQPQHF; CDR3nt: TGTGCCAGCAGACTAGGGGGAAGCAATCAGCCCCAGCATTTT
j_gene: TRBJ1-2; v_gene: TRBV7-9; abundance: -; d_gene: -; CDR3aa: CASSLKGPNYGYTF; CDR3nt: TGTGCCAGCAGCTTAAAAGGGCCAAACTATGGCTACACCTTC
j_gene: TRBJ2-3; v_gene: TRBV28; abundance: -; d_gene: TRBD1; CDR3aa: CASSLGQGGKTDTQYF; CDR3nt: TGTGCCAGCAGTTTAGGACAGGGGGGTAAAACAGATACGCAGTATTTT
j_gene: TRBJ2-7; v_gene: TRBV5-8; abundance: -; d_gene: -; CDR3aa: CASSFADSYEQYF; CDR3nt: TGTGCCAGCTCTTTCGCCGACAGCTACGAGCAGTACTTC
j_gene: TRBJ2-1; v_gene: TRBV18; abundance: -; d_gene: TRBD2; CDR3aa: CASSPSSGRANEQFF; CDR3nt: TGTGCCAGCTCACCATCTAGCGGGAGGGCCAATGAGCAGTTCTTC
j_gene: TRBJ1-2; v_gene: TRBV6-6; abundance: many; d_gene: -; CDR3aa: CASSPPTPSYTF; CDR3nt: TGTGCCAGCAGCCCGCCAACACCCTCTTACACCTTC
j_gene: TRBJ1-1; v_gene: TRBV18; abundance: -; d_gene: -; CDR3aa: CASSPDGGLQAFF; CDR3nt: TGTGCCAGCTCACCAGACGGGGGCCTTCAGGCTTTCTTT
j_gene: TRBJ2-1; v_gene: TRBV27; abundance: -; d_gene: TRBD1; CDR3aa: CASRGDRAAYNEQFF; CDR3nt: TGTGCCAGCAGGGGGGACAGGGCGGCCTACAATGAGCAGTTCTTC
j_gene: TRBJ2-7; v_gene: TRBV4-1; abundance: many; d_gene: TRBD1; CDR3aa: CASSQDLSRGPYEQYF; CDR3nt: TGCGCCAGCAGCCAAGATCTTTCGAGGGGGCCCTACGAGCAGTACTTC
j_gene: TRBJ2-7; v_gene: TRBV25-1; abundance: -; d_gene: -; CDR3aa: CASSEYAETYEQYF; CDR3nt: TGTGCCAGCAGTGAATATGCGGAAACCTACGAGCAGTACTTC
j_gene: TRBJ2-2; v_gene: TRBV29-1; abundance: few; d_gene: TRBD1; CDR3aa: CSVVGQVTGELFF; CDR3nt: TGCAGCGTTGTGGGACAGGTCACCGGGGAGCTGTTTTTT
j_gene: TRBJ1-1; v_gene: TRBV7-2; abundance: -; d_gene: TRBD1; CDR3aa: CASSSLQGGTEAFF; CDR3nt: TGTGCCAGCAGCTCCCTACAGGGGGGCACTGAAGCTTTCTTT
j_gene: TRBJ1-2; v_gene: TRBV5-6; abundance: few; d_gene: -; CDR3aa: CASSPWQANYGYTF; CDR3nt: TGTGCCAGCAGCCCCTGGCAGGCTAACTATGGCTACACCTTC
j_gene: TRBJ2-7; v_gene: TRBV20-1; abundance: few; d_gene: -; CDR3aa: CSASVEVYEQYF; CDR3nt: TGCAGTGCTAGTGTCGAAGTTTACGAGCAGTACTTC
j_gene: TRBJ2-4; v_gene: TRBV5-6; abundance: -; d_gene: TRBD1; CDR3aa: CASSLGQGSHIQYF; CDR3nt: TGTGCCAGCAGCTTAGGACAGGGTAGCCACATTCAGTACTTC
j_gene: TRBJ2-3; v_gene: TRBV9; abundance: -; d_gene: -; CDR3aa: CASSDPESEGTSSTDTQYF; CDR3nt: TGTGCCAGCAGCGACCCTGAATCGGAGGGGACTTCTAGCACAGATACGCAGTATTTT
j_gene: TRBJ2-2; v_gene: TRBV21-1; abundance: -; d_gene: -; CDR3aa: CAGSKGRGMHGELFF; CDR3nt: TGTGCCGGCAGCAAAGGTAGAGGGATGCACGGGGAGTTGTTTTTT
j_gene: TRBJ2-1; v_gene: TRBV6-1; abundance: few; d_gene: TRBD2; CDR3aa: CASTLESLAGINEQFF; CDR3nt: TGTGCCAGCACCCTCGAAAGCCTAGCGGGGATCAATGAGCAGTTCTTC
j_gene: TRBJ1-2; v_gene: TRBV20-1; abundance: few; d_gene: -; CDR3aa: CSAKDLKSGRWGYTF; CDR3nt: TGCAGTGCGAAGGATTTAAAATCAGGACGGTGGGGCTACACCTTC
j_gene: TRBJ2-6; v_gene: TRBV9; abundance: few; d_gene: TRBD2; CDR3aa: CASSRSGGSGANVLTF; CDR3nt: TGTGCCAGCAGCCGCAGCGGGGGGTCCGGGGCCAACGTCCTGACTTTC
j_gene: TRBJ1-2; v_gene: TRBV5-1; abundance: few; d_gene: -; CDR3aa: CASSLSAGAGGYTF; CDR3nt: TGCGCCAGCAGCTTGTCCGCGGGGGCGGGTGGCTACACCTTC
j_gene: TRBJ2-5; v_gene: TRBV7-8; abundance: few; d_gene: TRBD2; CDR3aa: CASSLARGGAQETQYF; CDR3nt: TGTGCCAGCAGCTTAGCTCGCGGGGGGGCCCAAGAGACCCAGTACTTC
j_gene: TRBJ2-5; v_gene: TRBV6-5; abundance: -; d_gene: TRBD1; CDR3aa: CASSWRQGVQTQYF; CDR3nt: TGTGCCAGCAGTTGGAGACAGGGGGTACAGACCCAGTACTTC
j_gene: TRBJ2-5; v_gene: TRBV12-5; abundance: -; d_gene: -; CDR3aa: CASQSGFQETQYF; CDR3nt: TGTGCTAGTCAAAGCGGGTTTCAAGAGACCCAGTACTTC
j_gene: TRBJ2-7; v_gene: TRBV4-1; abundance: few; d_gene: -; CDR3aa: CASSSQGGPPHEQYF; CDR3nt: TGCGCCAGCAGCTCACAAGGTGGGCCACCCCACGAGCAGTACTTC
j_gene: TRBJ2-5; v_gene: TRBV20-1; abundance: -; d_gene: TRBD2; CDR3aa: CSARSSGYGTQYF; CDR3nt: TGCAGTGCTAGAAGTAGCGGGTATGGGACCCAGTACTTC
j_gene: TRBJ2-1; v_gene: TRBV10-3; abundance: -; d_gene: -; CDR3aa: CAIRPGRTYNEQFF; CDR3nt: TGTGCCATCAGACCGGGACGGACCTACAATGAGCAGTTCTTC
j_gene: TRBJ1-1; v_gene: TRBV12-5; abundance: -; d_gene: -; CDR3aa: CASGLVTGRLNTEAFF; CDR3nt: TGTGCTAGTGGTTTGGTGACAGGACGGTTGAACACTGAAGCTTTCTTT
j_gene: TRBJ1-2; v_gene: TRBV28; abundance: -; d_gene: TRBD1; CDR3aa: CASTTPPPLGTEYGYTF; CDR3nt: TGTGCCAGCACCACACCACCACCCCTAGGGACAGAATATGGCTACACCTTC
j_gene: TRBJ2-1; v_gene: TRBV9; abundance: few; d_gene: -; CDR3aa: CASSVALSDYNEQFF; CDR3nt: TGTGCCAGCAGCGTAGCTCTTAGCGACTACAATGAGCAGTTCTTC
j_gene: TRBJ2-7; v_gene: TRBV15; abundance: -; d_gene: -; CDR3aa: CATSSPGAYEQYF; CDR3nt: TGTGCCACCAGCAGTCCAGGCGCCTACGAGCAGTACTTC
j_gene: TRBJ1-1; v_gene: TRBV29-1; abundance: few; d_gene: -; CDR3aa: CSVDLHNTEAFF; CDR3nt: TGCAGCGTCGACCTTCACAACACTGAAGCTTTCTTT
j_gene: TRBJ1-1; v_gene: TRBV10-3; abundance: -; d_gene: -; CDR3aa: CAITDSPNTEAFF; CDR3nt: TGTGCCATCACGGACAGTCCGAACACTGAAGCTTTCTTT
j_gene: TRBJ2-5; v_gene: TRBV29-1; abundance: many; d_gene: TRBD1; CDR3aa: CSVTGTGVRGTQYF; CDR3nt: TGCAGCGTAACCGGGACAGGTGTTCGTGGGACCCAGTACTTC
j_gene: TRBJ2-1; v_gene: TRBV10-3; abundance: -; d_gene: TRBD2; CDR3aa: CAIAGGTYNEQFF; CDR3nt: TGTGCCATAGCGGGAGGGACCTACAATGAGCAGTTCTTC